This T cell receptor beta chain was sequenced for a study of T cells in Graves' hyperthyroidism and ophthalmopathy. This CDR3 has 14 amino acids. With 5 bases removed from V and 0 bases from J, the gap between germline ends came to 9 bases. This clonotype appeared a few times. The antigen remains undetermined. A lack of ophthalmopathy progression within 18 months defined stable Graves' hyperthyroidism. Pregnant or lactating patients were excluded, as were those with uncontrolled infection or other autoimmune disease. Findings and caveats of the study: Most thyroid-expanded clonotypes above 0.001 were also found in blood.

RNA transcripts served as the template for amplifying TCR beta CDR3 regions. Carried out on the TCR CDR3, a first-round RT-PCR used the HTBI primer set. Each CDR3 protein gets one entry after TCRdb re-called the multiplex PCR reads with MiXCR. The table lists a few hundred thousand distinct CDR3 sequences, 15% to 20% of them singletons. The sequencing input was blood. V gene TRBV12-3 or TRBV12-4 combines with J gene TRBJ2-3; no clear D. The receptor comes from a woman aged 45 to 65 with Graves' hyperthyroidism. The CDR3 spells CASSTPASTDTQYF. The CDR3 DNA follows: TGTGCCAGCAGTACCCCAGCGAGCACAGATACGCAGTATTTT.